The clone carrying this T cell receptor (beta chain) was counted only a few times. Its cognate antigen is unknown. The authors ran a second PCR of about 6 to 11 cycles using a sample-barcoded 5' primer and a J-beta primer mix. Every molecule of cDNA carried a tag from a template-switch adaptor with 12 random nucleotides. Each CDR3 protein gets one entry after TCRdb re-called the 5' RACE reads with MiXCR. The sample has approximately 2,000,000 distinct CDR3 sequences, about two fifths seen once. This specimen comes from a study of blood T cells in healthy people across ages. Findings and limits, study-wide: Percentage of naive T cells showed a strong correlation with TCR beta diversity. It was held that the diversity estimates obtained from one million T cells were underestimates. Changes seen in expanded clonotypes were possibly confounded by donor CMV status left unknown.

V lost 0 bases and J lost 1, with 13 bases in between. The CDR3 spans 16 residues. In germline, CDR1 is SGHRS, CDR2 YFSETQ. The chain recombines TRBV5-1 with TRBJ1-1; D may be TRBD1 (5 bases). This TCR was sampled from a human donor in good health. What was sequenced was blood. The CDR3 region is CASSLAQGRANTEAFF. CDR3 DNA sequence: TGCGCCAGCAGCTTGGCGCAGGGACGGGCGAACACTGAAGCTTTCTTT.